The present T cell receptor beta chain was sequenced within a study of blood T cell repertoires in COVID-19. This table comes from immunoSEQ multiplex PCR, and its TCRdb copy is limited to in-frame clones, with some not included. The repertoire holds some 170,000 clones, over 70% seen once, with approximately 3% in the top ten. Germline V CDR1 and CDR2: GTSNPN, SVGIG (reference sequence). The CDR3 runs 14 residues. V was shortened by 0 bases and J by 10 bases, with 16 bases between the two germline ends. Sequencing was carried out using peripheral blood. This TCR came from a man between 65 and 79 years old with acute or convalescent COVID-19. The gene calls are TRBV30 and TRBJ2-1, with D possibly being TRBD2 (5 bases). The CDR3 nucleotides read TGTGCCTGGAGTGTACGAGGAGGAGTACTCGAGCAGTTCTTC. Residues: CAWSVRGGVLEQFF. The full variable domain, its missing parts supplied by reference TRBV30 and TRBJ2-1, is SQTIHQWPATLVQPVGSPLSLECTVEGTSNPNLYWYRQAAGRGLQLLFYSVGIGQISSEVPQNLSASRPQDRQFILSSKKLLLSDSGFYLCAWSVRGGVLEQFFGPGTRLTVL.